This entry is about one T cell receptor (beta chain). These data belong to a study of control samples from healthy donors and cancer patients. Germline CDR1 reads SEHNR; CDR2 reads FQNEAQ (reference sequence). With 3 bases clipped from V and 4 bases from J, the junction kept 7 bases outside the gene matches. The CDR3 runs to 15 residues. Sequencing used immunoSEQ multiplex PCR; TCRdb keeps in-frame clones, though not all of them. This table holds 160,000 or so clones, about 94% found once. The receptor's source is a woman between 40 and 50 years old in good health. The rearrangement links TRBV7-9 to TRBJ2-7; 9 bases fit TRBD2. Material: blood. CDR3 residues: CASSLAGGSYYEQYF. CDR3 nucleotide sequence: TGTGCCAGCAGCTTGGCGGGAGGGTCCTATTACGAGCAGTACTTC.